The 10 T cell receptor beta chains presented below share a single source sample, sequenced in a study of sequential checkpoint blockade in melanoma. Treatment denoted: randomized to nivolumab then ipilimumab (arm A) or the reverse (arm B). Only in-frame clones appear in the TCRdb table, and some are missing; sequencing was by immunoSEQ multiplex PCR. The sample lists some 8,800 clones, around 23% occurring once. This specimen was tumor tissue (inferred from file names), taken from a patient given nivolumab and ipilimumab in sequence. The origin of the receptors is a human donor with melanoma.

This clone rates as large (0.1 to 1%). V gene TRBV19 combines with J gene TRBJ1-1, with 8 bases lining up with TRBD1. The V gene end was trimmed by 1 base and the J gene end by 0 bases; junction bases not matched to a gene: 4. The CDR3 runs 16 residues. The germline V gene has CDR1 LNHDA and CDR2 SQIVND (reference sequence). DNA of the CDR3: TGTGCCAGTAGTATAGCCGCAGGGGGCATGAACACTGAAGCTTTCTTT. Its protein product is CASSIAAGGMNTEAFF.

Only a few counts were recorded for this clone. The rearrangement joins TRBV18 to TRBJ1-2; 7 nucleotides line up with TRBD1. The CDR3 has 15 amino acids. CDR1 and CDR2 (germline): KGHSH, LQKENI. V gave up 3 bases and J gave up 3 bases; unmatched junction bases: 7. The CDR3 sequence is CASSPSTGNYYGYTF. CDR3 nucleotides: TGTGCCAGCTCACCCTCGACAGGGAACTACTATGGCTACACCTTC.

The chain carries TRBV29-1 and TRBJ1-1, with D maybe TRBD1 (5 bases). Germline values: CDR1 SQVTM, CDR2 ANQGSEA. CDR3 size: 13 residues. The germline V and J ends were trimmed by 3 bases and 3 bases, with 11 bases remaining between them. The CDR3 sequence is CSVERGGDTEAFF. The DNA for the CDR3 is TGCAGCGTTGAGAGGGGAGGGGACACTGAAGCTTTCTTT. The variable domain in full, completed from reference TRBV29-1 and TRBJ1-1, reads SAVISQKPSRDICQRGTSLTIQCQVDSQVTMMFWYRQQPGQSLTLIATANQGSEATYESGFVIDKFPISRPNLTFSTLTVSNMSPEDSSIYLCSVERGGDTEAFFGQGTRLTVV.

The chain joins TRBV23-1 to TRBJ2-6, with D tentatively TRBD1 (6 bases). TRBV23-1 is labeled an ORF, and its function is uncertain. This CDR3 comprises 18 residues. Trimming shortened V by 6 bases and J by 0 bases, and 18 bases separated the two germline ends. CDR3 protein: CASSQALGTTSGANVLTF. The CDR3 DNA follows: TGCGCCAGCAGCCAAGCCCTCGGGACAACCTCTGGGGCCAACGTCCTGACTTTC.

This clone was seen only a few times. V usage is TRBV9 and J usage is TRBJ2-7, with TRBD1 matching 8 bases. Germline CDR1 and CDR2: SGDLS and YYNGEE. CDR3 size: 18 residues. V was clipped by 3 bases and J by 0 bases; unmatched bases: 14. This CDR3 reads CASSEKLWGTGYSYEQYV. CDR3 in DNA: TGTGCCAGCAGCGAGAAATTATGGGGGACAGGATACTCCTACGAGCAGTACGTC.

The chain uses TRBV11-3 and TRBJ1-4; D is uncertain. Trimming stripped 4 bases from V and 0 bases from J, with 9 bases between. The CDR3 length is 15 residues. Germline CDR1 is SGHNT and CDR2 is YENEEA. CDR3 region: CASSSQGSTNEKLFF. CDR3 DNA sequence: TGTGCCAGCAGCTCGCAAGGATCAACTAATGAAAAACTGTTTTTT. Combining the CDR3 with reference TRBV11-3 and TRBJ1-4 gives the whole variable domain EAGVVQSPRYKIIEKKQPVAFWCNPISGHNTLYWYLQNLGQGPELLIRYENEEAVDDSQLPKDRFSAERLKGVDSTLKIQPAELGDSAVYLCASSSQGSTNEKLFFGSGTQLSVL.

The V call is TRBV7-7, the J call TRBJ2-5; D remains ambiguous. CDR1 is SSHAT, CDR2 FNYEAQ, per germline (reference sequence). The CDR3 runs 15 residues. V gave up 4 bases and J gave up 5 bases, with 17 bases separating them. This chain's CDR3 is CASSSRRYGAETQYF. CDR3 DNA: TGTGCCAGCAGCTCCCGCCGTTACGGCGCTGAGACCCAGTACTTC. The whole variable domain, remainder taken from reference TRBV7-7 and TRBJ2-5, is GAGVSQSPRYKVTKRGQDVTLRCDPISSHATLYWYQQALGQGPEFLTYFNYEAQPDKSGLPSDRFSAERPEGSISTLTIQRTEQRDSAMYRCASSSRRYGAETQYFGPGTRLLVL.

By sample share, this clone is medium-sized. The chain combines TRBV28 with TRBJ2-1, with 7 bases identical to TRBD2. Trimming removed 5 bases from V and 5 bases from J; junction bases left unmatched: 9. Germline-derived CDR1 and CDR2 are MDHEN and SYDVKM. This CDR3 spans 15 amino acids. CDR3 protein: CASSILAEYNNEQFF. As DNA, the CDR3 is TGTGCCAGCAGTATCCTAGCGGAATATAACAATGAGCAGTTCTTC.

The V call is TRBV5-1, the J call TRBJ2-3, with TRBD2 matching over 14 bases. The CDR3 spans 19 residues. In germline, CDR1 is SGHRS, CDR2 YFSETQ. V shed 4 bases and J 7 bases; nucleotides not matched to a gene: 17. As DNA, the CDR3 is TGCGCCAGCAGCCCCAACCGACCGACTAGCGGGGGGGCGGTATATACGCAGTATTTT. This translates into CASSPNRPTSGGAVYTQYF.

This sequence joins TRBV6-8 and TRBJ1-2; no clear D. This CDR3 contains 12 residues. Germline V gene lookup returns CDR1 MNHGY and CDR2 SAAAGT. The V and J ends lost 6 bases and 2 bases respectively, with 7 bases between them. In nucleotides, the CDR3 is TGTGCCAGCAGAACAACCAACTATGGCTACACCTTC. Its protein product is CASRTTNYGYTF.